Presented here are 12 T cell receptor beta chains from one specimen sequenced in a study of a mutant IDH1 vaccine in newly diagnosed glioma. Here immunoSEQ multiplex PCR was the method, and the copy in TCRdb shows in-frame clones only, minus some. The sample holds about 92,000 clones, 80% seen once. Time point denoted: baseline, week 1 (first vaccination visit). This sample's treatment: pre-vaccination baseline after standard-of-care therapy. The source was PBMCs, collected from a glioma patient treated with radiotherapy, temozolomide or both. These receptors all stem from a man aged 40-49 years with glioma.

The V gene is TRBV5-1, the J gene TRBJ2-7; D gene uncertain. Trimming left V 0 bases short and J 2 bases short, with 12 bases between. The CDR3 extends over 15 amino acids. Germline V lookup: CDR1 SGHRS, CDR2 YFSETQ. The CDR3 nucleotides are TGCGCCAGCAGCTTGGCCCCTGGGCCAGCCTACGAGCAGTACTTC. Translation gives CASSLAPGPAYEQYF.

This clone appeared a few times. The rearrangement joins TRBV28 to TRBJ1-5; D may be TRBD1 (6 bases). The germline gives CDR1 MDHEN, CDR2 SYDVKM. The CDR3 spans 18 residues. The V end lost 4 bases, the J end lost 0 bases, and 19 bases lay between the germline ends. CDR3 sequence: CASSSAYREKDSNQPQHF. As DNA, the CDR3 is TGTGCCAGCAGTTCCGCGTACAGGGAAAAAGATAGCAATCAGCCCCAGCATTTT.

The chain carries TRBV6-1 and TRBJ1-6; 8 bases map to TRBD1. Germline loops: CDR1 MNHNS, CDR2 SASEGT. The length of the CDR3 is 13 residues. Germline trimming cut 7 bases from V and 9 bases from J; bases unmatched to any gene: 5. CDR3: CASMRTGFSPLHF. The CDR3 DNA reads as TGTGCCAGCATGAGGACAGGGTTTTCACCCCTCCACTTT.

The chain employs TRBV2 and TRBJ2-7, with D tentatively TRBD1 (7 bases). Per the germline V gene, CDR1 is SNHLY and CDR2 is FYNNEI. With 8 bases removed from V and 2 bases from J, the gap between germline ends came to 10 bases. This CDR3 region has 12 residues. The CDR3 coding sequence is TGTGCCAGCTCAGGGGGGACCTACGAGCAGTACTTC. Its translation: CASSGGTYEQYF.

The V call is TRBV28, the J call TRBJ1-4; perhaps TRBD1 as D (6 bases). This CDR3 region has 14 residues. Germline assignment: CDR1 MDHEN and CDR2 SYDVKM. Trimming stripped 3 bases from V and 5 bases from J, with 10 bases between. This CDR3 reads CASSLGGANEKLFF. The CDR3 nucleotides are TGTGCCAGCAGTTTGGGGGGCGCCAATGAAAAACTGTTTTTT.

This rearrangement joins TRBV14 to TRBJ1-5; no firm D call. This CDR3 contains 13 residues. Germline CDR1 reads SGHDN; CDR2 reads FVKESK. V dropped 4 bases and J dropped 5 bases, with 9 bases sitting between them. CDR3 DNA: TGTGCCAGCAGCCGAGAGTGGGATCAGCCCCAGCATTTT. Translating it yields CASSREWDQPQHF.

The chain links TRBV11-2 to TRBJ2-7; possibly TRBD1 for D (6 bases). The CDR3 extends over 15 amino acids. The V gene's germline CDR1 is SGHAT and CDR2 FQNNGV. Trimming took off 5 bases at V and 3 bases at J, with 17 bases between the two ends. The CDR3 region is CASSARDTSNYEQYF. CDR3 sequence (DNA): TGTGCCAGCAGCGCACGGGACACTTCAAACTACGAGCAGTACTTC.

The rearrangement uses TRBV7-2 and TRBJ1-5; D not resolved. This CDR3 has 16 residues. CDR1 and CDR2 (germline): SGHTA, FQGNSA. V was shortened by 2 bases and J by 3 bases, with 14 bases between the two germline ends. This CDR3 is CASSLYQDGTNQPQHF. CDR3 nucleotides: TGTGCCAGCAGCTTATACCAGGACGGTACCAATCAGCCCCAGCATTTT.

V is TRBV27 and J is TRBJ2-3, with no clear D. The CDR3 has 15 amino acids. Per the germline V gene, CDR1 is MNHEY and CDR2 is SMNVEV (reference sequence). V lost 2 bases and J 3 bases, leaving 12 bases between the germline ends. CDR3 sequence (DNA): TGTGCCAGCAGTTTAAGGACCAAACGGACAGATACGCAGTATTTT. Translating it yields CASSLRTKRTDTQYF.

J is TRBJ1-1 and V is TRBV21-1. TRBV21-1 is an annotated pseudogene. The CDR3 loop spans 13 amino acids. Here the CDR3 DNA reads TGTGCCAGCAGCAAAGCGGGGGGCACTGAAGCTTTCTTT. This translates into CASSKAGGTEAFF.

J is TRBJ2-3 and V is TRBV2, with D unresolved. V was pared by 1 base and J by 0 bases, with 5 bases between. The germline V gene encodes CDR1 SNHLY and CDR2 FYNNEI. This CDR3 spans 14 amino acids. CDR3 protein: CASSEGQSTDTQYF. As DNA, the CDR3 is TGTGCCAGCAGTGAAGGGCAGAGCACAGATACGCAGTATTTT. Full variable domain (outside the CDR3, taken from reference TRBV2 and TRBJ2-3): EPEVTQTPSHQVTQMGQEVILRCVPISNHLYFYWYRQILGQKVEFLVSFYNNEISEKSEIFDDQFSVERPDGSNFTLKIRSTKLEDSAMYFCASSEGQSTDTQYFGPGTRLTVL.

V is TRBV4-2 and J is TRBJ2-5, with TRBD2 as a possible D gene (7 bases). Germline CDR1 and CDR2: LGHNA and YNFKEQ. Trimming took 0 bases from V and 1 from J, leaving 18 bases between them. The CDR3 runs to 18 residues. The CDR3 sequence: CASSQESQVGGPQETQYF. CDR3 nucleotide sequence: TGTGCCAGCAGCCAAGAAAGTCAGGTGGGGGGGCCCCAAGAGACCCAGTACTTC.